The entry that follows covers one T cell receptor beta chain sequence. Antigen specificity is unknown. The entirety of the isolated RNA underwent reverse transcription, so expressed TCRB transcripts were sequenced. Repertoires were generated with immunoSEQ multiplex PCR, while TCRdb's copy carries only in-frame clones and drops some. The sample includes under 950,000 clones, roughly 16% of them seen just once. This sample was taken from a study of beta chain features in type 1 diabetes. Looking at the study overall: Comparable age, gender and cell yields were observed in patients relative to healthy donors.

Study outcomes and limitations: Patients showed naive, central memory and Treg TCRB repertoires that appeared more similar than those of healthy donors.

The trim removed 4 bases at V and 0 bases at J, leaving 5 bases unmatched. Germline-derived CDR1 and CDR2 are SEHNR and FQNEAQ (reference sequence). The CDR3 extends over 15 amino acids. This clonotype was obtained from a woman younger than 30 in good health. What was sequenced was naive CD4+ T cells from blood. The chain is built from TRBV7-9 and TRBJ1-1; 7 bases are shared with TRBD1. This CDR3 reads CASSSDRLMNTEAFF. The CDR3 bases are TGTGCCAGCAGCTCGGACAGGCTCATGAACACTGAAGCTTTCTTT.